This T cell receptor beta chain was identified in a study of beta chain features in type 1 diabetes (dated by TCRdb to 2016 to 2019). Describing the broader study: Mean age, gender distribution, total cell number and subset yield were not different between patients and healthy donors. A total of approximately 99,000,000 sorted cells were examined across all samples, and RNA yield correlated strongly with the number of cells per subset. In the study, recently diagnosed type 1 diabetes patients and matched healthy donors were compared on the TCRB repertoires of their sorted circulating CD4+ T cell subsets. Naive and central memory subsets were obtained from all 30 or so donors, but regulatory and stem cell-like memory subsets were isolated from only 8 patients and 8 healthy donors. Overall study results and their limits: Because cDNA was sequenced instead of genomic DNA, activated cells with high expression could be over-represented, although the groups did not differ in activation or CD3 levels. Only small numbers of individuals were included in the HLA sub-analyses, which left unresolved whether HLA type had any influence on TCRB rearrangement. Type 1 diabetes patients showed a moderate but significant shortening of TCRB CDR3 length in all four CD4+ subsets. The naive, central memory and regulatory TCRB repertoires appeared to resemble one another more closely among patients than among healthy donors. PCR might favor shorter templates, but patient and control samples were amplified and corrected together, so any skew would affect both groups equally. Patients with type 1 diabetes made fewer insertions and deleted more nucleotides at VDJ recombination sites, implying thymic rearrangement abnormalities.

The entire amount of isolated RNA was reverse transcribed using the High Capacity cDNA Reverse Transcription Kit, so the sequenced TCRB transcripts were expressed ones. Deep immunoSEQ sequencing was performed on naive, central memory and regulatory T cell samples, with an average of roughly 3.3 million total reads per sample. Sorted cells were lysed in RLT buffer and RNA was extracted with DNase-treated RNeasy Micro or Mini kits, depending on cell number. Each cell subset was processed separately to prevent cross-contamination, with patient and healthy donor samples processed together. Using the immunoSEQ multiplex PCR, TCRB sequences were amplified from cDNA into 87-bp fragments spanning the CDR3 region. Sequencing of the amplicons was performed on the Illumina HiSeq platform. The authors' analysis ran thus. Synthetic template baselines were used to correct PCR bias computationally, reads within Hamming distance 2 were collapsed together, and singletons that could not be merged were discarded. Reads were aligned to IMGT to assign V, D and J genes, CDR3 length, and insertions or deletions at six rearrangement sites. Within each subset, clonotype counts were normalized to the number of sorted cells before true diversity and Gini coefficients were calculated with the tcR R package. The overlap coefficient, calculated on TCRB nucleotide sequences, was used to measure repertoire sharing. TCRdb holds this immuneACCESS table with in-frame rearrangements only. Some clones are missing; in checked studies, unresolved V genes explain under half, and the rest has no known cause. V and J calls and clone size are given by that table; D and trimming were obtained from the DNA. The sample yields roughly 150,000 clones; just over 8% were counted once. Of the sample, 0.54% is held by the ten largest clones.

The CDR3, cysteine through phenylalanine, is 15 amino acids long. The retained sequence is limited to the CDR3, 45 bases, with the frame set at the first base. Here V drops 3 bases and J drops 5 bases, and the junction holds 11 bases not matched to any gene. The germline V gene (reference sequence) provides CDR1 SGHNT and CDR2 YYREEE. There are many counts of this clone. Its recognized antigen is unknown. No quality values exist for individual bases; no much larger clone is one base distant. From each donor, a single peripheral blood sample of about 120 mL on average was drawn into heparinised tubes. Naive, central memory, regulatory and stem cell-like memory CD4+ T cells were sorted on a BD FACSAria II using a panel including CD45RO, CCR7, CD25, CD127, CD95 and CD27. A purity above 95% was achieved for all sorted populations. PBMCs were isolated immediately by Lymphoprep density gradient centrifugation and stained directly without culture. Samples were stained and sorted in pairs, with one healthy donor and one patient per experiment, so that batch effects were minimized.

This sequence originates from a woman younger than 30 with type 1 diabetes. The chain couples TRBV5-4 to TRBJ2-7; 7 central bases correspond to TRBD1. Source material: central memory CD4+ T cells from blood. The CDR3 protein is CASSSPPGTADEQYF. The sequence in DNA is TGTGCCAGCAGCTCCCCTCCCGGGACAGCGGACGAGCAGTACTTC.